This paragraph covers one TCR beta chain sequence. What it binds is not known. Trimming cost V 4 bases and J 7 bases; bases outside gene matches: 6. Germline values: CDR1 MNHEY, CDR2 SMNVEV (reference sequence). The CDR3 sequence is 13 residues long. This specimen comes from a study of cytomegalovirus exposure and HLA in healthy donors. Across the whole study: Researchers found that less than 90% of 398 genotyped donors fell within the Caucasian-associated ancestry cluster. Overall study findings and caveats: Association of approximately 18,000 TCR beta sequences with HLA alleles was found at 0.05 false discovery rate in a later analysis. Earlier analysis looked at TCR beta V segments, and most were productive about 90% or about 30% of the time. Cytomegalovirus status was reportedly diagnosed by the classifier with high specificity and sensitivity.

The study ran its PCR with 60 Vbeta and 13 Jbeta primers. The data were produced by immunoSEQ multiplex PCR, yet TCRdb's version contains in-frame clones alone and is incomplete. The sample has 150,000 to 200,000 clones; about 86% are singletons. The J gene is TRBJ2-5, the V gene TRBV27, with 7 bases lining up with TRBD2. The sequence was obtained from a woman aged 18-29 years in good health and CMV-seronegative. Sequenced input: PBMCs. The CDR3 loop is CASSSSGVGTQYF. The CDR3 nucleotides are TGTGCCAGCAGTTCAAGCGGGGTGGGGACCCAGTACTTC.